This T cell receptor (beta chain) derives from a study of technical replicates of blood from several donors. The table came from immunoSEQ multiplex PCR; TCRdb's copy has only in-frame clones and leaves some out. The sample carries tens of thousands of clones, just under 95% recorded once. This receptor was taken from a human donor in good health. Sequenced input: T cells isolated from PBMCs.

The CDR3 nucleotides read TGTGCCAGCAGCCGCCTGGCGGGGGCTTTGACAGATACGCAGTATTTT. Encoded protein: CASSRLAGALTDTQYF. V usage is TRBV5-4 and J usage is TRBJ2-3; D is possibly TRBD2 (7 bases). From germline, CDR1 is SGHNT and CDR2 YYREEE (reference sequence). The CDR3 loop spans 16 amino acids. Trimming pared 4 bases from V and 3 bases from J, leaving 18 bases between. Variable domain in full (rest from reference TRBV5-4 and TRBJ2-3): ETGVTQSPTHLIKTRGQQVTLRCSSQSGHNTVSWYQQALGQGPQFIFQYYREEENGRGNFPPRFSGLQFPNYSSELNVNALELDDSALYLCASSRLAGALTDTQYFGPGTRLTVL.